Listed here are 22 T cell receptor beta chains from one sample, sequenced in a study of post-analysis software for immune sequencing data. Unique molecular identifiers were carried by the TCR beta cDNA libraries. TCRdb recomputed calls from the PCR reads with MiXCR, one row per CDR3 protein. The sample lists 820,000 or so distinct CDR3 sequences; approximately 53% were seen once. Which antigens these TCRs recognize remains unknown. The study, taken as a whole, reports: Five or six TRBV segments were significantly more frequent in patients than in controls. TRBV5-6, TRBV5-1 and TRBV20-1 were among these segments.

The specimen sequenced was blood. All receptors derive from a girl between 5 and 17 years old with multiple sclerosis.

In this sample, this clonotype turned up a few times. V is TRBV10-3 and J is TRBJ2-1; tentative D call: TRBD1 (5 bases). The CDR3 runs 18 residues. Germline V gene lookup returns CDR1 ENHRY and CDR2 SYGVKD. Trimming cost V 1 base and J 9 bases, with 25 bases left between them. CDR3: CAISEWGARALSSIEQFF. CDR3 coding DNA: TGTGCCATCAGTGAGTGGGGTGCCAGGGCCCTTTCCTCCATTGAGCAGTTCTTC.

This rearrangement joins TRBV7-9 to TRBJ2-6; D unresolved. Germline lookup yields CDR1 SEHNR and CDR2 FQNEAQ (reference sequence). This CDR3 spans 15 amino acids. Trimming cost V 5 bases and J 0 bases, with 8 bases left between them. The CDR3 protein is CASSPILSGANVLTF. CDR3 DNA: TGTGCCAGCAGCCCAATACTCTCTGGGGCCAACGTCCTGACTTTC. The whole variable domain, remainder taken from reference TRBV7-9 and TRBJ2-6, is DTGVSQNPRHKITKRGQNVTFRCDPISEHNRLYWYRQTLGQGPEFLTYFQNEAQLEKSRLLSDRFSAERPKGSFSTLEIQRTEQGDSAMYLCASSPILSGANVLTFGAGSRLTVL.

The J gene is TRBJ2-1, the V gene TRBV24-1; 9 nucleotides agree with TRBD2. V trimming: 6 bases; J trimming: 7 bases; junction bases outside the gene matches: 18. Germline lookup yields CDR1 KGHDR and CDR2 SFDVKD. This CDR3 spans 18 amino acids. The CDR3 protein is CATSKGGSGGHAGNEQFF. In DNA, the CDR3 is TGTGCCACCAGTAAAGGGGGTAGCGGGGGACATGCCGGGAATGAGCAGTTCTTC.

The chain uses TRBV5-5 and TRBJ1-5; weak D call: TRBD1 (6 bases). Trimming removed 3 bases from V and 1 base from J, with 20 bases in between. Germline CDR1 and CDR2: SGHKS and YYEKEE (reference sequence). CDR3 length: 18 amino acids. This chain's CDR3 is CASSSWPQGRGSNQPQHF. The CDR3 DNA reads as TGTGCCAGCAGCTCATGGCCACAGGGCAGAGGGAGCAATCAGCCCCAGCATTTT.

This chain connects TRBV5-1 to TRBJ2-5; D unresolved. From germline, CDR1 is SGHRS and CDR2 YFSETQ. Trimming took 2 bases from V and 0 from J, leaving 11 bases between them. This CDR3 spans 15 amino acids. Here the CDR3 reads CASSFDPDYQETQYF. The DNA of the CDR3 is TGCGCCAGCAGCTTCGACCCCGACTACCAAGAGACCCAGTACTTC.

This clonotype has more than one count but fewer than ten. The genes are TRBV5-5 and TRBJ2-2; D is possibly TRBD1 (5 bases). V was trimmed by 0 bases and J by 5 bases, leaving 11 bases between them. The V gene's germline CDR1 is SGHKS and CDR2 YYEKEE (reference sequence). The CDR3 consists of 15 residues. For the CDR3, the DNA is TGTGCCAGCAGCTTGGTAGGGGCAGATACCGGGGAGCTGTTTTTT. This sequence encodes CASSLVGADTGELFF.

The chain joins TRBV7-9 to TRBJ2-5; 9 nucleotides align to TRBD2. J lost 5 bases, V lost 4 bases, and 11 bases had no gene match. There are 16 residues in the CDR3. Looked up from germline, CDR1 is SEHNR and CDR2 is FQNEAQ (reference sequence). The CDR3 is CASSSGLAGGRETQYF. The CDR3 nucleotides are TGTGCCAGCAGCTCCGGACTGGCGGGGGGGCGTGAGACCCAGTACTTC.

V and J are TRBV6-2 or TRBV6-3 and TRBJ2-3; 14 bases match TRBD2. Trimming removed 3 bases from V and 9 bases from J; junction bases left unmatched: 5. CDR1 and CDR2 (germline): MNHEY, SVGEGT. The CDR3 has 15 amino acids. The CDR3: CASSYSTSGRATQYF. CDR3 DNA: TGTGCCAGCAGTTATTCGACTAGCGGGAGGGCCACGCAGTATTTT.

The chain is built from TRBV5-1 and TRBJ2-7; maybe TRBD2 (8 bases). Trimming removed 4 bases from V and 0 bases from J, with 14 bases in between. Germline CDR1 is SGHRS and CDR2 is YFSETQ. This CDR3 comprises 15 residues. The DNA for the CDR3 is TGCGCCAGCAGCATGACAGGGACTAGCTCCTACGAGCAGTACTTC. Residues: CASSMTGTSSYEQYF.

This chain links TRBV2 with TRBJ2-3; D is tentatively TRBD1 or TRBD2 (6 bases each). Germline V gives CDR1 SNHLY, CDR2 FYNNEI. This CDR3 is 17 amino acids long. The V end lost 8 bases, the J end lost 3 bases, and 24 bases lay between the germline ends. CDR3 residues: CASRANKAGTGTDTQYF. CDR3 DNA: TGTGCCAGCCGCGCCAACAAAGCGGGTACAGGGACAGATACGCAGTATTTT.

Only one count was recorded for this clonotype. The chain joins TRBV20-1 to TRBJ2-3, with 9 bases that match TRBD2. The germline V gene has CDR1 DFQATT and CDR2 SNEGSKA (reference sequence). This CDR3 region has 17 residues. V shed 3 bases and J 0 bases; nucleotides not matched to a gene: 10. In DNA, the CDR3 is TGCAGTGCTAGTCCCAGCGGGGGGTCCCTAAGCACAGATACGCAGTATTTT. This encodes CSASPSGGSLSTDTQYF.

The V call is TRBV9, the J call TRBJ2-7; tentative D call: TRBD2 (5 bases). The V end lost 4 bases, the J end lost 8 bases, and 19 bases lay between the germline ends. Germline V gives CDR1 SGDLS, CDR2 YYNGEE. The CDR3 is 14 amino acids. CDR3 in amino acids: CASSSSAEATKQYF. The CDR3 DNA reads as TGTGCCAGCAGCTCTTCTGCGGAGGCCACGAAGCAGTACTTC.

V is TRBV7-9 and J is TRBJ2-1; D perhaps matches TRBD1 (6 bases). V shed 0 bases and J shed 4 bases, with 16 bases lying between them. The CDR3 runs 17 residues. Germline loops: CDR1 SEHNR, CDR2 FQNEAQ (reference sequence). CDR3 bases: TGTGCCAGCAGCTTAGCTACAGGACAGAGAAGATACAATGAGCAGTTCTTC. This sequence encodes CASSLATGQRRYNEQFF.

The CDR3 loop reads CASSPSGRLYNEQFF. CDR3 nucleotides: TGTGCCAGCAGCCCTAGCGGGAGGCTATACAATGAGCAGTTCTTC. The chain carries TRBV7-2 and TRBJ2-1; the match to TRBD2 covers 11 bases. The CDR3 totals 15 residues. In germline, CDR1 is SGHTA, CDR2 FQGNSA. The ends lost 5 bases at V and 4 bases at J; junction bases unmatched: 4.

This chain connects TRBV10-3 to TRBJ1-2; D is uncertain. Trimming shortened V by 3 bases and J by 4 bases, and 12 bases separated the two germline ends. Per germline, CDR1 ENHRY and CDR2 SYGVKD. The CDR3 extends over 14 amino acids. CDR3 sequence reads: CAISDRTLGYGYTF. In nucleotides, the CDR3 is TGTGCCATCAGTGACAGGACTCTCGGCTATGGCTACACCTTC.

The chain links TRBV5-1 to TRBJ2-5; the D gene is possibly TRBD2 (7 bases). CDR1 is SGHRS and CDR2 is YFSETQ in the germline V gene. V gave up 2 bases and J gave up 0 bases, with 14 bases separating them. This CDR3 has 16 amino acids. CDR3 DNA sequence: TGCGCCAGCAGCTTAGACCGGGGGGCCGACCAAGAGACCCAGTACTTC. Translated, it gives CASSLDRGADQETQYF.

The chain has TRBV20-1 and TRBJ2-1, with 11 bases lining up with TRBD2. The germline CDR1 and CDR2 sequences are DFQATT and SNEGSKA (reference sequence). After removal of 7 bases from V and 5 bases from J, the junction contained 10 bases not matched to a gene. The CDR3 extends over 15 amino acids. The CDR3 bases are TGCAGTGGACTAGCGGGACCGGGGGACCACAATGAGCAGTTCTTC. Translating gives CSGLAGPGDHNEQFF.

This chain connects TRBV20-1 to TRBJ2-1; D gene uncertain. Germline V gene data show CDR1 as DFQATT and CDR2 as SNEGSKA (reference sequence). V was trimmed by 2 bases and J by 6 bases, leaving 17 bases between them. CDR3 length: 15 residues. CDR3 sequence (DNA): TGCAGTGCTAGATTGGTACGTCTCAACAGCAATGAGCAGTTCTTC. Protein product: CSARLVRLNSNEQFF.

A word on this clonotype: A junction boundary mismatches the germline segment, possibly from a read error. The rearrangement uses TRBV6-2 or TRBV6-3 and TRBJ2-7; D might be TRBD1 (5 bases). CDR3 length equals 14 residues. The germline gives CDR1 MNHEY, CDR2 SVGEGT. In nucleotides, the CDR3 is TGTGCCAGCAGTCACTCTGGGGCGTCCTCCGAGCAGTACTTC. Protein sequence: CASSHSGASSEQYF.

This clonotype came up once. The chain uses TRBV9 and TRBJ2-7; D possibly matches TRBD1 or TRBD2 (5 bases each). V shed 4 bases and J shed 2 bases, with 13 bases lying between them. CDR1 and CDR2 (germline): SGDLS, YYNGEE. CDR3 length: 14 residues. The CDR3 spells CASSPSEGPYEQYF. The CDR3 DNA sequence: TGTGCCAGCAGCCCCTCAGAGGGGCCCTACGAGCAGTACTTC.

This clonotype was seen a handful of times. V usage is TRBV4-2 and J usage is TRBJ2-3; weak D call: TRBD1 (6 bases). The germline V and J ends were trimmed by 2 bases and 3 bases, with 12 bases remaining between them. The CDR3 totals 15 residues. Germline V gene lookup returns CDR1 LGHNA and CDR2 YNFKEQ. The CDR3 spells CASSQIWQGTDTQYF. For the CDR3, the DNA is TGTGCCAGCAGCCAAATATGGCAGGGGACAGATACGCAGTATTTT.

The chain is built from TRBV10-3 and TRBJ2-3, with TRBD1 identical over 9 bases. CDR1 is ENHRY, CDR2 SYGVKD, per germline. J gave up 5 bases and V 3 bases, and 3 bases lay outside the gene matches. This CDR3 contains 14 residues. This CDR3 is CAISEQGAGDTQYF. CDR3 in DNA: TGTGCCATCAGTGAACAGGGGGCAGGAGATACGCAGTATTTT.